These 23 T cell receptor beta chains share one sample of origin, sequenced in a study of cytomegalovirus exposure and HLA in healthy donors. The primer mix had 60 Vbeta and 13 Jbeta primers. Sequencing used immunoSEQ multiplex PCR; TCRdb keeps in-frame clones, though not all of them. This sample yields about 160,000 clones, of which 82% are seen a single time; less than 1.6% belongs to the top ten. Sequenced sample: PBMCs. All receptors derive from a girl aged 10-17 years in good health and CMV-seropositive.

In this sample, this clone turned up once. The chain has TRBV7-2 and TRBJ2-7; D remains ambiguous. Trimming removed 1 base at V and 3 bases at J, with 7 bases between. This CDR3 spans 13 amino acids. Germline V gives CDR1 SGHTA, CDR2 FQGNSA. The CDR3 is CASSLEPFYEQYF. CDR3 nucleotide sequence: TGTGCCAGCAGCTTAGAGCCATTCTACGAGCAGTACTTC.

In DNA, the CDR3 is TGCAGCGTTGAAGATCAGAGGGTATCCAAAAACATTCAGTACTTC. Amino acid sequence: CSVEDQRVSKNIQYF. The chain has TRBV29-1 and TRBJ2-4; maybe TRBD2 (5 bases). The CDR3 is 15 amino acids. Trimming stripped 0 bases from V and 2 bases from J, with 11 bases between. Germline V gene sequence: CDR1 SQVTM, CDR2 ANQGSEA.

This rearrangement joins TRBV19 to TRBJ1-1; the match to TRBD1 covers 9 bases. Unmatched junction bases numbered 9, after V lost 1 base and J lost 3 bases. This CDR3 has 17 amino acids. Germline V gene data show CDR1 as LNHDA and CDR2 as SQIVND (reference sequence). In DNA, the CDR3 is TGTGCCAGTAGTATAGGCCGGGACAGGGCTTTCTACACTGAAGCTTTCTTT. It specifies CASSIGRDRAFYTEAFF.

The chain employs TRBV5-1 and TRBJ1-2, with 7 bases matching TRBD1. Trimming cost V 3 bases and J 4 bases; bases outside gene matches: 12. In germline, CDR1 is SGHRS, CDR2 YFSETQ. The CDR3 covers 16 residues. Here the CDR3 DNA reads TGCGCCAGCAGCTCCGGACAGGACCCCTGGGGCTATGGCTACACCTTC. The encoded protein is CASSSGQDPWGYGYTF.

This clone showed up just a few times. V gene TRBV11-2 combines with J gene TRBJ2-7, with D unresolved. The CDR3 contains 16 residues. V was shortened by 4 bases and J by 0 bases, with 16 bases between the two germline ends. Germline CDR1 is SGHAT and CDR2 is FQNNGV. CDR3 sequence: CASSYLVTALSYEQYF. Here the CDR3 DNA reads TGTGCCAGCAGCTACCTAGTGACGGCCCTCTCCTACGAGCAGTACTTC.

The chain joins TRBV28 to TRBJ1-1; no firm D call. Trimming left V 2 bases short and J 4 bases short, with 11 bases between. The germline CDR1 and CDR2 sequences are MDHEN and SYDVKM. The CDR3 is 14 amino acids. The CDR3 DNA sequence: TGTGCCAGCAGTTTACCCGGCCTAGCCACTGAAGCTTTCTTT. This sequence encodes CASSLPGLATEAFF.

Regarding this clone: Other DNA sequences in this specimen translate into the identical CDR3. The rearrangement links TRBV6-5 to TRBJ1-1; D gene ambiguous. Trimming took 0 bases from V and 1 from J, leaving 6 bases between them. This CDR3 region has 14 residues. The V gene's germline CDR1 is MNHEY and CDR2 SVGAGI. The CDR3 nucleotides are TGTGCCAGCAGTTACTCGGAGGGGAACACTGAAGCTTTCTTT. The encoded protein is CASSYSEGNTEAFF.

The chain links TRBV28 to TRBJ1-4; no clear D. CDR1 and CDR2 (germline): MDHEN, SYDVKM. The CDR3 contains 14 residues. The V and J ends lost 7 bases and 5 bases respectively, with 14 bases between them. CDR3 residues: CASTDDTRNEKLFF. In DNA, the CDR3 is TGTGCCAGCACTGATGACACCCGAAATGAAAAACTGTTTTTT.

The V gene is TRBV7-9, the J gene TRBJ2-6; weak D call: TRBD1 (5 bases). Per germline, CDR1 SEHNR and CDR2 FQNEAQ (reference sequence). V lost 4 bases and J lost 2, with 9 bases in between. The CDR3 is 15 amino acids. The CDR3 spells CASSSTEPGANVLTF. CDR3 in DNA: TGTGCCAGCAGCTCGACAGAACCTGGGGCCAACGTCCTGACTTTC.

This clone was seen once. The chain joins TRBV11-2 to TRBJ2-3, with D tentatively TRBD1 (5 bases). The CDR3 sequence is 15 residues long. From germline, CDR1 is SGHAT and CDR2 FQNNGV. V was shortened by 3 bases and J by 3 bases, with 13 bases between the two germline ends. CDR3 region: CASSFGARMTDTQYF. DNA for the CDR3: TGTGCCAGCAGCTTTGGGGCTAGGATGACAGATACGCAGTATTTT.

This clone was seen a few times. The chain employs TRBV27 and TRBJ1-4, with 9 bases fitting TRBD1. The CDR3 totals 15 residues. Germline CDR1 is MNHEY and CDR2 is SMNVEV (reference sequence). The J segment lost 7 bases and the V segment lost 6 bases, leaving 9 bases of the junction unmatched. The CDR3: CASSGPGQGFEKLFF. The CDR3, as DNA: TGTGCCAGCAGCGGCCCGGGACAGGGATTTGAAAAACTGTTTTTT.

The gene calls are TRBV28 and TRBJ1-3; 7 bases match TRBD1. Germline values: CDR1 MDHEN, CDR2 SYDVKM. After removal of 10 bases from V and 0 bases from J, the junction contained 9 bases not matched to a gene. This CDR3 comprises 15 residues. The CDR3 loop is CATSMGQNSGNTIYF. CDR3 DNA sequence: TGTGCCACCTCCATGGGACAGAACTCTGGAAACACCATATATTTT.

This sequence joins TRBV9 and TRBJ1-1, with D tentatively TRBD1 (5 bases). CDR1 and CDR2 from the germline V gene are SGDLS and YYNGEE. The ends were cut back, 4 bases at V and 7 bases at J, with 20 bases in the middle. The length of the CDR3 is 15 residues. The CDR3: CASSPRGEETDEAFF. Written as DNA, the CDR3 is TGTGCCAGCAGCCCCCGGGGGGAAGAAACAGATGAAGCTTTCTTT.

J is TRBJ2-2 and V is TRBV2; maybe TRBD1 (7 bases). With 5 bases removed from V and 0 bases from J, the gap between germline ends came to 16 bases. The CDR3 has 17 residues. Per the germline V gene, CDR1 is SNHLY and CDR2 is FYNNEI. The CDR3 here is CASSPRAGGSNTGELFF. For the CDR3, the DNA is TGTGCCAGCAGTCCTCGAGCAGGGGGGTCGAACACCGGGGAGCTGTTTTTT.

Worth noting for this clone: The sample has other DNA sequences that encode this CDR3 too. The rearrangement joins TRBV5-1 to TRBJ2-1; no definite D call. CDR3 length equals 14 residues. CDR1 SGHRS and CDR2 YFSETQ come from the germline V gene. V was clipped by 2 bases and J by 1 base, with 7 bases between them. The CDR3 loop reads CASSFGSSYNEQFF. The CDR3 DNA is TGCGCCAGCAGCTTCGGGTCGTCCTACAATGAGCAGTTCTTC.

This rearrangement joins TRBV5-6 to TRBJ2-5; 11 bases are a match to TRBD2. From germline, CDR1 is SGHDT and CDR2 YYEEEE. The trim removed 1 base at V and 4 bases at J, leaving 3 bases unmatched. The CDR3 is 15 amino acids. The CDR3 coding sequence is TGTGCCAGCAGCTTGATAGCGGGGGGGCCAGAGACCCAGTACTTC. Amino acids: CASSLIAGGPETQYF.

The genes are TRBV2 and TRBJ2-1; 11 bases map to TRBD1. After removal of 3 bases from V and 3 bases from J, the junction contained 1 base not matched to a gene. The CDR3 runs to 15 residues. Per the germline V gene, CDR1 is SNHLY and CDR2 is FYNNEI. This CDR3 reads CASSDGTGGYNEQFF. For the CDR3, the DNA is TGTGCCAGCAGTGATGGGACAGGGGGCTACAATGAGCAGTTCTTC. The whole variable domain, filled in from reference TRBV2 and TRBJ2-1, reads EPEVTQTPSHQVTQMGQEVILRCVPISNHLYFYWYRQILGQKVEFLVSFYNNEISEKSEIFDDQFSVERPDGSNFTLKIRSTKLEDSAMYFCASSDGTGGYNEQFFGPGTRLTVL.

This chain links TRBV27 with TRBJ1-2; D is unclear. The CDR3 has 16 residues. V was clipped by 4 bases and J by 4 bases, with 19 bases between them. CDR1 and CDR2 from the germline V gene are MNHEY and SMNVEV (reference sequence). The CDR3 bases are TGTGCCAGCAGTTCCCCTACGGGAGATCGGGGCTATGGCTACACCTTC. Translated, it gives CASSSPTGDRGYGYTF.

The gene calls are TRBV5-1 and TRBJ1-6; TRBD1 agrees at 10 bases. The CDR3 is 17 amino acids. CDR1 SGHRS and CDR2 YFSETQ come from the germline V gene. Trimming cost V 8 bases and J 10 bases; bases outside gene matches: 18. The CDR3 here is CARKGQGPSFSCSPLHF. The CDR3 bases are TGCGCCAGGAAGGGACAGGGGCCTTCTTTTTCATGCTCACCCCTCCACTTT. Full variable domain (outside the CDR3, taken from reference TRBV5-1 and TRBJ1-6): KAGVTQTPRYLIKTRGQQVTLSCSPISGHRSVSWYQQTPGQGLQFLFEYFSETQRNKGNFPGRFSGRQFSNSRSEMNVSTLELGDSALYLCARKGQGPSFSCSPLHFGNGTRLTVT.

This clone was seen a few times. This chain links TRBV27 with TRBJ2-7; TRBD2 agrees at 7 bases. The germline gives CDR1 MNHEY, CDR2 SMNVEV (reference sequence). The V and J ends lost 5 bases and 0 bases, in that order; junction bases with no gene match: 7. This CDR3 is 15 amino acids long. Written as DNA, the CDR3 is TGTGCCAGCAGTCCGGTTAGCGGGTTCTCCTACGAGCAGTACTTC. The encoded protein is CASSPVSGFSYEQYF.

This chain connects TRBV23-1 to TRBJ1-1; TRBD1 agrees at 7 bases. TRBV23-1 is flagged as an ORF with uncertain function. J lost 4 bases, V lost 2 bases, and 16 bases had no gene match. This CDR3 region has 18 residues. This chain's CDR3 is CASSQESEQGPSSTEAFF. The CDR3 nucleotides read TGCGCCAGCAGTCAAGAATCGGAACAGGGGCCCTCGAGCACTGAAGCTTTCTTT.

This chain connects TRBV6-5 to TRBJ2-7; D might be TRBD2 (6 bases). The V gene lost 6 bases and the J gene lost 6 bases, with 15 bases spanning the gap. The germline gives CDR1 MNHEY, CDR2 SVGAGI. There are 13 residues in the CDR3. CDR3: CASRWGLRGEQYF. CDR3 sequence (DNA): TGTGCCAGCAGATGGGGACTTAGGGGCGAGCAGTACTTC.

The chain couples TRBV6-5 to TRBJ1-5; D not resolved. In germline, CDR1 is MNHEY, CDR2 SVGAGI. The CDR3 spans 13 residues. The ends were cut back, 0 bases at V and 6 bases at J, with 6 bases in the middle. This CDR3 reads CASSYSGSQPQHF. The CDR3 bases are TGTGCCAGCAGTTACTCGGGGAGTCAGCCCCAGCATTTT.